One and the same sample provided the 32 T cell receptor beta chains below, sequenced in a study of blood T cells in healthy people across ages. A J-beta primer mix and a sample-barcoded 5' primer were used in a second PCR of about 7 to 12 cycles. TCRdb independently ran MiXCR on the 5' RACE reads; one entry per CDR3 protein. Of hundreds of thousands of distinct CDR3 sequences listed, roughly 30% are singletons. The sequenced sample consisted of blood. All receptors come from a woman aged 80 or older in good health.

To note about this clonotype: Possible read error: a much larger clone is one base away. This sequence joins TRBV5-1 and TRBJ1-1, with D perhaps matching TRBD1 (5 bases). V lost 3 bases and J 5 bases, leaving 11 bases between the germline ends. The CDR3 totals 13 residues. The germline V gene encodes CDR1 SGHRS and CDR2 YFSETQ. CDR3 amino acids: CASSSQACTEAFF. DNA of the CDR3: TGCGCCAGCAGCTCACAGGCATGTACTGAAGCTTTCTTT.

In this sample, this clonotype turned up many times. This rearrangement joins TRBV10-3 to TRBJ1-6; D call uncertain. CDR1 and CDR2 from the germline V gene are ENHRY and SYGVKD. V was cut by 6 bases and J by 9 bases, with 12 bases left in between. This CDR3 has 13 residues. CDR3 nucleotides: TGTGCCATCAGGGGCGATGGAGCTTCACCCCTCCACTTT. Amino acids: CAIRGDGASPLHF.

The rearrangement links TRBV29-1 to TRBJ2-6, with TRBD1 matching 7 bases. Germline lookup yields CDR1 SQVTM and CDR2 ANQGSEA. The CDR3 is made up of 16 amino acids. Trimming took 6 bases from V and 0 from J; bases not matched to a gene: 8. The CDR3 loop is CSVGTDRSSGANVLTF. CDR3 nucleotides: TGCAGCGTGGGAACGGACAGGAGCTCTGGGGCCAACGTCCTGACTTTC.

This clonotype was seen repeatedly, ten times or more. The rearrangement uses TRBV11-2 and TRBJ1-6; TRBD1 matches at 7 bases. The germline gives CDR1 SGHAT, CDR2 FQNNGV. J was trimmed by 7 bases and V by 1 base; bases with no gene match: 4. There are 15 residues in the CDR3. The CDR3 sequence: CASSLVGGPNSPLHF. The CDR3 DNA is TGTGCCAGCAGCTTAGTAGGGGGCCCAAATTCACCCCTCCACTTT.

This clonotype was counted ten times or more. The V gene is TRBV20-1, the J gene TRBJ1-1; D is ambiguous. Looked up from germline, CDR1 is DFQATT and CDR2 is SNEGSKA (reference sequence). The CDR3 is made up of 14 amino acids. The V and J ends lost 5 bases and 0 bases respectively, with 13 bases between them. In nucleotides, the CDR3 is TGCAGTGCTCCCCGGTCCTCCATGAACACTGAAGCTTTCTTT. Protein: CSAPRSSMNTEAFF.

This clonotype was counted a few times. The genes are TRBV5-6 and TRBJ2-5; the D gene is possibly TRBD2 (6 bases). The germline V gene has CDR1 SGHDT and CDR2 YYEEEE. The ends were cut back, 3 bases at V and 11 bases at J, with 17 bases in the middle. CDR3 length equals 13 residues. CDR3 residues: CASSSGTVNEQYF. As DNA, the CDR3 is TGTGCCAGCAGCTCAGGGACTGTCAATGAGCAGTACTTC.

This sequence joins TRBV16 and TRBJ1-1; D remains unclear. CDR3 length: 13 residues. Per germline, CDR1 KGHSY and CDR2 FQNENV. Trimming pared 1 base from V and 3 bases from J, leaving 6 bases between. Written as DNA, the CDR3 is TGTGCCAGCAGCCAATTGAGGCACACTGAAGCTTTCTTT. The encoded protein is CASSQLRHTEAFF.

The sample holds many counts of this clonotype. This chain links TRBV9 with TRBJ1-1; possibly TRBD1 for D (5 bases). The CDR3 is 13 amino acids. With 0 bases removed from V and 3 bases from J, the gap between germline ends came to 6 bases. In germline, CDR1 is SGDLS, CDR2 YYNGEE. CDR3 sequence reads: CASSVAGDTEAFF. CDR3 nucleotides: TGTGCCAGCAGCGTAGCGGGGGACACTGAAGCTTTCTTT.

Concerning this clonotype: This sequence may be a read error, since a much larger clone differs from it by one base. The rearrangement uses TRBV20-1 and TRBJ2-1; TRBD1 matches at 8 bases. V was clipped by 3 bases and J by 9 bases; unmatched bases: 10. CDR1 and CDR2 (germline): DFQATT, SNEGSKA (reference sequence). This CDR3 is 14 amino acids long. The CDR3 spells CSASLDREWGEQFF. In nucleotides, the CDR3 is TGCAGTGCTAGTTTGGACAGGGAATGGGGTGAGCAGTTCTTC.

The CDR3 DNA sequence: TGCAGTGCTAGCGATAGCGGGAGGATAAATGAGCAGTTCTTC. It codes for CSASDSGRINEQFF. The chain recombines TRBV20-1 with TRBJ2-1, with TRBD2 matching over 10 bases. CDR1 is DFQATT and CDR2 is SNEGSKA in the germline V gene (reference sequence). The CDR3 spans 14 residues. Trimming took 3 bases from V and 7 from J; bases not matched to a gene: 6.

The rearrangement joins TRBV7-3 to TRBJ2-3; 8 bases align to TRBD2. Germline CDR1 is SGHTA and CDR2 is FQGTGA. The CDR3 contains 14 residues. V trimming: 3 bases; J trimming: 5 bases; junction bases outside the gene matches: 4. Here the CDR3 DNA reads TGTGCCAGCAGCTTGGGACTAGGTGGAGATACGCAGTATTTT. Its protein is CASSLGLGGDTQYF. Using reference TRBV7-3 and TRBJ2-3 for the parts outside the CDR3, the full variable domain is GAGVSQTPSNKVTEKGKYVELRCDPISGHTALYWYRQSLGQGPEFLIYFQGTGAADDSGLPNDRFFAVRPEGSVSTLKIQRTERGDSAVYLCASSLGLGGDTQYFGPGTRLTVL.

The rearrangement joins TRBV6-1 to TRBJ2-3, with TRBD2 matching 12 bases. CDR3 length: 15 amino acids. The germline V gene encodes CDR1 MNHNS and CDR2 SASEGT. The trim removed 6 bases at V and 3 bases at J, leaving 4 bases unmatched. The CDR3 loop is CASRLAGGLTDTQYF. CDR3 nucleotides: TGTGCCAGCAGACTAGCGGGGGGCCTAACAGATACGCAGTATTTT.

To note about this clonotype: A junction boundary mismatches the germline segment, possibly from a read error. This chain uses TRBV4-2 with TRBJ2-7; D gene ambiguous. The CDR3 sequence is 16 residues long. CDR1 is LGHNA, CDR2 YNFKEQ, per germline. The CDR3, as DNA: TGTACCAGCAGTCATGCGTTAGCTTCCCGGGCGAGCGAGCAGTACTTC. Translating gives CTSSHALASRASEQYF.

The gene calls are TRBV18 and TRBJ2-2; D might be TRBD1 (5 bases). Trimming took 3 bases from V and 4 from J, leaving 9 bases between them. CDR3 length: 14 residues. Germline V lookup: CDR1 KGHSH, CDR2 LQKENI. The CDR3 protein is CASSPQTVTGELFF. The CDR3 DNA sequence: TGTGCCAGCTCACCTCAGACAGTCACCGGGGAGCTGTTTTTT.

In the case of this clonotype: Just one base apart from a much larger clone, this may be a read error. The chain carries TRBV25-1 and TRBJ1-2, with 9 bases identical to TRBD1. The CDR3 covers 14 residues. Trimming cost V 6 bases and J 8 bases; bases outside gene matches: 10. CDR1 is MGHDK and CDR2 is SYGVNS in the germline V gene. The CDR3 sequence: CASRGRDRVEGYTF. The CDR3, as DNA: TGTGCCAGCAGGGGCAGGGACAGGGTGGAAGGCTACACCTTC.

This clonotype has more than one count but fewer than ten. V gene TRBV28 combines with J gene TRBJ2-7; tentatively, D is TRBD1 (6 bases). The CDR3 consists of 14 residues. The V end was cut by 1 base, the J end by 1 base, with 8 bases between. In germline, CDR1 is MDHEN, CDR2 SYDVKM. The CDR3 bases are TGTGCCAGCAGTTTATACAGGGTATCCTACGAGCAGTACTTC. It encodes CASSLYRVSYEQYF.

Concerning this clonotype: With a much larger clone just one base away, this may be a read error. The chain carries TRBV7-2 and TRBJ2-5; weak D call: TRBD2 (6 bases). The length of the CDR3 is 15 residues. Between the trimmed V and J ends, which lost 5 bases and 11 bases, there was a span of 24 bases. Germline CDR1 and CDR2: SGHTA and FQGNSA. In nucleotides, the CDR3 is TGTGCCAGCAGCGTAAGACCCAGCGGGTACAATGAGCAGTACTTC. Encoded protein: CASSVRPSGYNEQYF.

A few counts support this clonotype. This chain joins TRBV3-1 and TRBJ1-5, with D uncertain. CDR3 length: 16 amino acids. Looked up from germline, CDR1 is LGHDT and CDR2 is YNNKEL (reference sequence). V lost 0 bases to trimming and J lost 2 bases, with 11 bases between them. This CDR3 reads CASSQDGVGGNQPQHF. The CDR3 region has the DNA TGTGCCAGCAGCCAAGATGGGGTGGGCGGCAATCAGCCCCAGCATTTT.

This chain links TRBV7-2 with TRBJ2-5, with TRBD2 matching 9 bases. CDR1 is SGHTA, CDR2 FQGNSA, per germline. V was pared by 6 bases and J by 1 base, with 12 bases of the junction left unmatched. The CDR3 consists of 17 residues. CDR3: CASSEALAGGPQETQYF. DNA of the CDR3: TGTGCCAGCAGTGAAGCGTTGGCGGGGGGGCCCCAAGAGACCCAGTACTTC. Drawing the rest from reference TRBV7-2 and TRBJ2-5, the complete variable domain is GAGVSQSPSNKVTEKGKDVELRCDPISGHTALYWYRQSLGQGLEFLIYFQGNSAPDKSGLPSDRFSAERTGGSVSTLTIQRTQQEDSAVYLCASSEALAGGPQETQYFGPGTRLLVL.

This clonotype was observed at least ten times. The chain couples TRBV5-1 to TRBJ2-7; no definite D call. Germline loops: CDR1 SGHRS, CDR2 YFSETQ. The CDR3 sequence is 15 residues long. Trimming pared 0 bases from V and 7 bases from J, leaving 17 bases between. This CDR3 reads CASSLDGRAWDEQYF. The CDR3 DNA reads TGCGCCAGCAGCTTGGATGGACGGGCCTGGGATGAGCAGTACTTC.

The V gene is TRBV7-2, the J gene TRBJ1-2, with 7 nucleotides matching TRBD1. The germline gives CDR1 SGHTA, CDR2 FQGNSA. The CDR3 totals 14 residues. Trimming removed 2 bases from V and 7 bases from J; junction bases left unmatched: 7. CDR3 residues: CASSLTAGGGGYTF. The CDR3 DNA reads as TGTGCCAGCAGCTTAACGGCAGGGGGTGGTGGCTACACCTTC.

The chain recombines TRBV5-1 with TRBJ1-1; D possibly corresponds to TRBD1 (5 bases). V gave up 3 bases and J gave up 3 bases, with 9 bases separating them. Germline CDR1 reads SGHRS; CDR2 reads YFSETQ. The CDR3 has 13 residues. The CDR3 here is CASSSGPDTEAFF. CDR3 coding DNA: TGCGCCAGCAGCTCGGGACCGGACACTGAAGCTTTCTTT.

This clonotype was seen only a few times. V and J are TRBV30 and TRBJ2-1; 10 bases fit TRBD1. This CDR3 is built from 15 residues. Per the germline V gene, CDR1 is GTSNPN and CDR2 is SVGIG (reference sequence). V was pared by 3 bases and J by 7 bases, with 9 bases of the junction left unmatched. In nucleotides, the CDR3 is TGTGCCTGGAGCCAGACAGGGGGCGCGAGGAATGAGCAGTTCTTC. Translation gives CAWSQTGGARNEQFF.

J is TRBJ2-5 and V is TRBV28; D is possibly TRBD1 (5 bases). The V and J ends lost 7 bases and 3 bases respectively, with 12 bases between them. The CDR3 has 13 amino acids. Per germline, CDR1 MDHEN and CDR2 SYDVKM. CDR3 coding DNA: TGTGCCAGCACCTGGGGCAGAGAAGAGACCCAGTACTTC. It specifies CASTWGREETQYF.

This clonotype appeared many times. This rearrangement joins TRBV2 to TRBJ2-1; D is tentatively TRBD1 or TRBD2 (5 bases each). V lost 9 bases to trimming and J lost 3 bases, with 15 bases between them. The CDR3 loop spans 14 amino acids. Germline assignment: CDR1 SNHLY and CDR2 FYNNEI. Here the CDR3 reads CARGESPYYNEQFF. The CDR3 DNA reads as TGTGCCAGAGGGGAGTCTCCCTACTACAATGAGCAGTTCTTC.

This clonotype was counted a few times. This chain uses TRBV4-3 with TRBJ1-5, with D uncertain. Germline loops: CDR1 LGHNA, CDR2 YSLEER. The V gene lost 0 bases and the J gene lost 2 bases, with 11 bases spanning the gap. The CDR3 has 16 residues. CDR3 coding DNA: TGCGCCAGCAGCCAAGATCGGGAGGGCGGCAATCAGCCCCAGCATTTT. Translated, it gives CASSQDREGGNQPQHF.

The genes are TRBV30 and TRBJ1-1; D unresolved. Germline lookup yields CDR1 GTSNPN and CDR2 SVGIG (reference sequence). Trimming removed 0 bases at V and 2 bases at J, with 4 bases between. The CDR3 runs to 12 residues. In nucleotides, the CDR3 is TGTGCCTGGAGTGTAGATAACACTGAAGCTTTCTTT. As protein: CAWSVDNTEAFF.

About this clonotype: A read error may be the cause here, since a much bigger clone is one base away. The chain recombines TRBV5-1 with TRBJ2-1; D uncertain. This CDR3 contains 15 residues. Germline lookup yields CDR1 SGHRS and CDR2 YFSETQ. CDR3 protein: CASGLISISYNEQFF. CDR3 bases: TGCGCCAGCGGCTTGATCAGCATCTCCTACAATGAGCAGTTCTTC.

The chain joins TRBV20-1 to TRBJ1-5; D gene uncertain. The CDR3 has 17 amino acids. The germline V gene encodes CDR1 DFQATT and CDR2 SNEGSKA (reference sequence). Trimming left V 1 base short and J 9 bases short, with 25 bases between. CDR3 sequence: CSARGVTNGPRAGPQHF. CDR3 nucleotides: TGCAGTGCTAGAGGGGTCACAAATGGACCCCGGGCCGGGCCCCAGCATTTT.

CDR3 sequence (DNA): TGTGCTGCAACTAGCGGGGGGCCAGGGGAGCAGTTCTTC. Residues: CAATSGGPGEQFF. This chain uses TRBV30 with TRBJ2-1; 12 bases are shared with TRBD2. Per germline, CDR1 GTSNPN and CDR2 SVGIG (reference sequence). The CDR3 loop spans 13 amino acids.

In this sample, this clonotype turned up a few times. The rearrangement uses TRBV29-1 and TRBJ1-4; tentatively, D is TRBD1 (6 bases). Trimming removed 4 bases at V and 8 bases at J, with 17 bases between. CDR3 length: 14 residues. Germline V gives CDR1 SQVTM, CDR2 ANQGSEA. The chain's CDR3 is CSVVTGTGSEKLFF. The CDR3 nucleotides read TGCAGCGTTGTTACAGGGACGGGTTCGGAAAAACTGTTTTTT.

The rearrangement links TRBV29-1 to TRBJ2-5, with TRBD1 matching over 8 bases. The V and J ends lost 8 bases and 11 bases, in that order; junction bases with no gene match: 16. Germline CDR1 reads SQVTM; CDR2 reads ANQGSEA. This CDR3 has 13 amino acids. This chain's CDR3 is CSPPGTGSTGQYF. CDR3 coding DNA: TGCAGCCCACCGGGGACAGGTTCTACGGGGCAGTACTTC. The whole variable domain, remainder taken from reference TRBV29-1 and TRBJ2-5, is SAVISQKPSRDICQRGTSLTIQCQVDSQVTMMFWYRQQPGQSLTLIATANQGSEATYESGFVIDKFPISRPNLTFSTLTVSNMSPEDSSIYLCSPPGTGSTGQYFGPGTRLLVL.